This T cell receptor (beta chain) was sequenced during a study of T cell changes during pregnancy in multiple sclerosis. Data came from immunoSEQ multiplex PCR; TCRdb stores just in-frame clones and leaves some out. This sample has over 80,000 clones, with just over 90% found just once. CDR3 length equals 14 residues. The germline V gene has CDR1 MNHEY and CDR2 SVGAGI. Trimming removed 0 bases from V and 4 bases from J, with 9 bases in between. This sequence was found in a female donor in good health, enrolled as a control in a pregnancy study. The chain joins TRBV6-5 to TRBJ1-2; D is perhaps TRBD1 (6 bases). The material was peripheral blood, obtained in the second trimester of pregnancy. The DNA for the CDR3 is TGTGCCAGCAGTTACTCCCGACAGGTCTATGGCTACACCTTC. This codes for CASSYSRQVYGYTF.